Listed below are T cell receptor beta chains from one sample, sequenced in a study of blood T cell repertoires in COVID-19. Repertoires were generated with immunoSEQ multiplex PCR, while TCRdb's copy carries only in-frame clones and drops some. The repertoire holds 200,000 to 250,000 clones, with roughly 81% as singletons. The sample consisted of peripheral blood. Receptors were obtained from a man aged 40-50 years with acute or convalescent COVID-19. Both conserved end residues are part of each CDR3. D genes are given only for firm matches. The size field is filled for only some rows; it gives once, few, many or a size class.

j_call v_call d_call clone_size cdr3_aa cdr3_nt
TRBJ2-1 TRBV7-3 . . CASSLRSDNEQFF TGTGCCAGCAGCTTAAGATCGGACAATGAGCAGTTCTTC
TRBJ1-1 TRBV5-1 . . CASSLDSRGTEAFF TGCGCCAGCAGCTTGGACTCTCGAGGGACTGAAGCTTTCTTT
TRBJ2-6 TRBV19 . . CASHSGANVLTF TGTGCCAGTCATTCTGGGGCCAACGTCCTGACTTTC
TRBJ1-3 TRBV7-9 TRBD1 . CASSHADRETGNTIYF TGTGCCAGCAGCCATGCTGACAGGGAGACAGGAAACACCATATATTTT
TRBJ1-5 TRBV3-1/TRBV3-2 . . CASSQERSQPQHF TGTGCCAGCAGCCAAGAGAGGAGTCAGCCCCAGCATTTT
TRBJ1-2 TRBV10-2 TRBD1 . CASSEPGTGGYGYTF TGCGCCAGCAGTGAGCCCGGGACAGGGGGGTATGGCTACACCTTC
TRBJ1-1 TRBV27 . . CASSATGFSTEAFF TGTGCCAGCAGTGCGACAGGTTTTAGCACTGAAGCTTTCTTT
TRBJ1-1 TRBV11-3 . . CASSLDRQSEAFF TGTGCCAGCAGCTTAGACCGACAATCAGAAGCTTTCTTT
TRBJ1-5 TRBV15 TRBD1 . CATSSGRTGRGHQPQHF TGTGCCACCAGCAGTGGGAGGACAGGAAGAGGTCATCAGCCCCAGCATTTT
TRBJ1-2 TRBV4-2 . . CASSRRQVLDDGYTF TGTGCCAGCAGCCGGAGACAGGTCTTAGACGATGGCTACACCTTC
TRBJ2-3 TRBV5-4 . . CASSIDYSTDTQYF TGTGCCAGCAGCATCGACTATAGCACAGATACGCAGTATTTT
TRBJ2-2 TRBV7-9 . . CASSSEGGLRTPGELFF TGTGCCAGCAGCTCGGAAGGAGGACTAAGAACCCCCGGGGAGCTGTTTTTT
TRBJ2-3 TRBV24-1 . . CATSDSVDKTDTQYF TGTGCCACCAGTGATTCTGTTGACAAAACAGATACGCAGTATTTT
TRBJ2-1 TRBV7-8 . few CASTGVMGRNEQFF TGTGCCAGCACCGGGGTAATGGGTAGGAATGAGCAGTTCTTC
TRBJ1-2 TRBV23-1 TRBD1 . CASSHSGQGQYGYTF TGCGCCAGCAGTCACTCCGGACAGGGACAATATGGCTACACCTTC
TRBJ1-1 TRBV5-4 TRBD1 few CASSRGQVNTEAFF TGTGCCAGCAGTCGTGGACAGGTTAACACTGAAGCTTTCTTT
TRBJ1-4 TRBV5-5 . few CASSLGGGPNEKLFF TGTGCCAGCAGCTTGGGAGGGGGTCCTAATGAAAAACTGTTTTTT
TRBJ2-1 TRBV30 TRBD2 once CAWSDPSSGGFSSYNEQFF TGTGCCTGGAGCGACCCGTCTAGCGGGGGGTTTAGCTCCTACAATGAGCAGTTCTTC
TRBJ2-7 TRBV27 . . CASSLSTAAEQYF TGTGCCAGCAGTTTGTCGACAGCTGCCGAGCAGTACTTC
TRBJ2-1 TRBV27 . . CASSWDTGKSYNEQFF TGTGCCAGCAGTTGGGACACCGGAAAGTCCTACAATGAGCAGTTCTTC
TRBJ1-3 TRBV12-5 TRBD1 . CASGLDRTGEFGNTIYF TGTGCTAGTGGTTTGGACCGAACAGGGGAATTCGGAAACACCATATATTTT
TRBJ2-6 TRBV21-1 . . CASSYPGQGGAGANVLTF TGTGCCAGCAGCTACCCGGGACAGGGAGGCGCTGGGGCCAACGTCCTGACTTTC
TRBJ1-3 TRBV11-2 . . CASSLRVSGNTIYF TGTGCCAGCAGCTTACGCGTCTCTGGAAACACCATATATTTT
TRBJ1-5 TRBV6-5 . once CASRGDGNQPQHF TGTGCCAGCCGGGGGGACGGCAATCAGCCCCAGCATTTT
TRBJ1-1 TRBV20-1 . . CSASRGLGRGGLAFF TGCAGTGCTAGTAGGGGTCTTGGCAGAGGAGGGTTAGCTTTCTTT
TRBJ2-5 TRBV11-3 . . CASSSSEGEGTQYF TGTGCCAGCAGCTCTAGCGAGGGGGAGGGGACCCAGTACTTC
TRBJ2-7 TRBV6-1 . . CASSEGPRQYF TGTGCCAGCAGTGAAGGGCCCCGCCAGTACTTC
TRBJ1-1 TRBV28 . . CASTPTTPAGNTEAFF TGTGCCAGCACACCGACTACCCCCGCCGGGAACACTGAAGCTTTCTTT
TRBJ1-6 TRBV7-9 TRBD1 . CASSTRDRGWSSPLHF TGTGCCAGCAGCACACGGGACAGGGGCTGGTCTTCACCCCTCCACTTT
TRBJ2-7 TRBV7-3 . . CASSLGTLISYEQYF TGTGCCAGCAGCTTGGGGACTCTCATCTCCTACGAGCAGTACTTC
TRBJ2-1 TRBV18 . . CASSPGVRGDEQFF TGTGCCAGCTCACCAGGCGTTAGGGGCGATGAGCAGTTCTTC
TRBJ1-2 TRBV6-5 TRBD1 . CASSTGVEGYTF TGTGCCAGCAGTACAGGGGTGGAAGGCTACACCTTC
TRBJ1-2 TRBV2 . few CASTGRQGYGYTF TGTGCCAGCACCGGACGGCAGGGCTATGGCTACACCTTC
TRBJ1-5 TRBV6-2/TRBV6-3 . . CASSYLNQPQHF TGTGCCAGCAGTTACCTGAATCAGCCCCAGCATTTT
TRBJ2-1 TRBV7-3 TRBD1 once CASSHSERTGLNNEQFF TGTGCCAGCAGCCACTCAGAGCGGACAGGGCTCAACAATGAGCAGTTCTTC
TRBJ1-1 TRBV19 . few CATLDQGQNTEAFF TGTGCCACCCTAGACCAGGGGCAGAACACTGAAGCTTTCTTT